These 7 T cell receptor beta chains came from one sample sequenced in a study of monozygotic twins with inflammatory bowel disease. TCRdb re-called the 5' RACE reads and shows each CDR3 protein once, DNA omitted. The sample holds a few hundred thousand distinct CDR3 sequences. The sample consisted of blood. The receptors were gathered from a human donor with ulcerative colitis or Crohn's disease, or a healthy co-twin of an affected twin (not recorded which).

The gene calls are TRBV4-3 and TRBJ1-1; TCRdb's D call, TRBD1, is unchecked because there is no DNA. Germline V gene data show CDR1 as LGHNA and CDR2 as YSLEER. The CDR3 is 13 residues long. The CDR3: CASSREGGTEAFF.

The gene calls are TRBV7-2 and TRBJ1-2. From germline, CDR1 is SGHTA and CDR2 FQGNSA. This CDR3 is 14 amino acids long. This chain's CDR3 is CASSPDSGGSGYTF.

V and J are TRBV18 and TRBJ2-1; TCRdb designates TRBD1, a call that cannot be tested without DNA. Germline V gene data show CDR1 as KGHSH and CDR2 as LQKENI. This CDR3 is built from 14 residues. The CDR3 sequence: CASSQSTGGNEQFF.

CDR3 loop: CSVAPGLSEQYF. V usage is TRBV29-1 and J usage is TRBJ2-7; checking the TCRdb D call of TRBD2 is not possible without DNA. CDR1 is SQVTM and CDR2 is ANQGSEA in the germline V gene. The CDR3 loop spans 12 amino acids.

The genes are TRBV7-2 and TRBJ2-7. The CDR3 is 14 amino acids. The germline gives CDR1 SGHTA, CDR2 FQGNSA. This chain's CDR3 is CASSAIGVSAEQYF. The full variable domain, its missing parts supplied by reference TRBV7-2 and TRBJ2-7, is GAGVSQSPSNKVTEKGKDVELRCDPISGHTALYWYRQSLGQGLEFLIYFQGNSAPDKSGLPSDRFSAERTGGSVSTLTIQRTQQEDSAVYLCASSAIGVSAEQYFGPGTRLTVT.

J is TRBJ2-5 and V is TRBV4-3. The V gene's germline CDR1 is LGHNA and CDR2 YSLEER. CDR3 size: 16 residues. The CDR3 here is CASSQEGKGYQETQYF.

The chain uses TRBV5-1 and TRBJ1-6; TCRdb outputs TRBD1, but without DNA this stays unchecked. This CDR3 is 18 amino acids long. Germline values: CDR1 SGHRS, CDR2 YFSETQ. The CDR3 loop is CASSLYRQGVLTNSPLHF.